This T cell receptor beta chain emerged from a study of Ad26.COV2.S vaccination and SARS-CoV-2 variants listed by TCRdb under 2021. About the investigation overall: Donors in the vaccine arm were drawn from COV1001, a multicentre, randomized, double-blind, placebo-controlled phase I-IIa trial testing Ad26.COV2.S in healthy adults. Blinding of investigators to trial group allocation was maintained during experiments and outcome assessment. Ad26.COV2.S was administered intramuscularly at a dose of 5x10^10 or 1x10^11 viral particles, either as one shot or as two shots given 56 days apart. Sequencing of the TCRbeta repertoire served to evaluate the specificity and breadth of SARS-CoV-2-reactive T cell receptors following Ad26.COV2.S vaccination. Trial participants were randomized into five groups of five: low-dose or high-dose Ad26.COV2.S given once or twice, or placebo on both occasions. The TCR-sequenced set comprised approximately 32 samples: roughly 19 Ad26.COV2.S vaccine recipients, 5 placebo recipients and 8 SARS-CoV-2 convalescent individuals. Study-level results and caveats: The authors noted that the TCR breadth and depth analyses may have underestimated total T cell responses. Vaccine and placebo recipients had similar non-spike TCR breadth, a finding consistent with the vaccine containing only spike. The study was not powered to compare responses between vaccine doses or regimens. Higher spike-specific TCR breadth was observed in Ad26.COV2.S recipients than in placebo recipients (P = 0.0014). After vaccination, substantial breadth of spike-specific CD8+ and CD4+ T cell responses was reported.

TCRbeta CDR3 regions were sequenced with the immunoSEQ Assay. After extraction, genomic DNA underwent amplification by bias-controlled multiplex PCR, followed by high-throughput sequencing. As for the authors' bioinformatics: To quantify the absolute abundance of every unique TCRbeta CDR3 region, sequences were collapsed and filtered. T cell fraction was estimated by normalizing TCRbeta template counts to usable DNA, with usable DNA measured through amplification of reference genes found in all nucleated cells. Repertoire TCRs were annotated as SARS-CoV-2-specific by exact matching of V gene, CDR3 amino acid sequence and J gene to a known reactive TCR set. The reference SARS-CoV-2 TCR set was obtained from MIRA and was filtered for enrichment in COVID-19-positive ImmuneCODE repertoires, whereby public or cross-reactive TCRs were removed. Based on the MIRA antigens, annotated TCRs were further analysed at the level of specific ORF or position within ORF. Breadth was defined as annotated unique rearrangements over total unique productive rearrangements; depth was the summed frequency of those rearrangements. TCR breadth was compared between groups using two-sided Wilcoxon rank-sum tests. The table was pulled from immuneACCESS by TCRdb, which kept in-frame rearrangements only. Such tables lose some clones; where checked, under half of the loss comes from unresolved V genes, and the rest has no known cause. V, J and clone size are those of that table, while D and trimming were read from the DNA. For this sample the table gives 510,000 or so clones, of which roughly 89% were detected only once. The ten largest clones add up to 13% of the sample.

The CDR3 sequence holds 16 residues, the cysteine and phenylalanine included. CDR3 DNA is the only sequence kept; it has 48 bases, read in frame from the first base. CDR1 SGHVS and CDR2 FNYEAQ were looked up in the germline V gene. V is pruned by 5 bases and J by 3 bases, leaving 4 bases of the junction without a gene match. This clone was picked up one time. Which antigen it targets is not known. No clone much larger than this one lies a single base away; base qualities are absent. Read against the paper, the sample's treatment or condition label means: around 19 received Ad26.COV2.S at low or high dose, single or two shots; 5 received placebo; per-sample allocation not given. Repertoires of vaccine and placebo recipients were sequenced from samples taken on day 63 after the first injection. Cohort 1b enrolled roughly 25 adults aged 18-55 years at a single site in Boston, USA, between 29 July and 7 August 2020. Ad26.COV2.S was a replication-incompetent adenovirus type 26 vector that expressed a prefusion-stabilized SARS-CoV-2 spike protein derived from the original Wuhan strain.

The material was peripheral blood, obtained in a trial of Ad26.COV2.S vaccine versus placebo. This TCR came from a person aged 18-60 years who received the Ad26.COV2.S COVID-19 vaccine or a placebo. The chain couples TRBV7-6 to TRBJ2-2; 12 junctional bases match TRBD2. The DNA is as follows: TGTGCCAGCAGCCCTCGACTAGCGGGAGACACCGGGGAGCTGTTTTTT. It translates to CASSPRLAGDTGELFF.